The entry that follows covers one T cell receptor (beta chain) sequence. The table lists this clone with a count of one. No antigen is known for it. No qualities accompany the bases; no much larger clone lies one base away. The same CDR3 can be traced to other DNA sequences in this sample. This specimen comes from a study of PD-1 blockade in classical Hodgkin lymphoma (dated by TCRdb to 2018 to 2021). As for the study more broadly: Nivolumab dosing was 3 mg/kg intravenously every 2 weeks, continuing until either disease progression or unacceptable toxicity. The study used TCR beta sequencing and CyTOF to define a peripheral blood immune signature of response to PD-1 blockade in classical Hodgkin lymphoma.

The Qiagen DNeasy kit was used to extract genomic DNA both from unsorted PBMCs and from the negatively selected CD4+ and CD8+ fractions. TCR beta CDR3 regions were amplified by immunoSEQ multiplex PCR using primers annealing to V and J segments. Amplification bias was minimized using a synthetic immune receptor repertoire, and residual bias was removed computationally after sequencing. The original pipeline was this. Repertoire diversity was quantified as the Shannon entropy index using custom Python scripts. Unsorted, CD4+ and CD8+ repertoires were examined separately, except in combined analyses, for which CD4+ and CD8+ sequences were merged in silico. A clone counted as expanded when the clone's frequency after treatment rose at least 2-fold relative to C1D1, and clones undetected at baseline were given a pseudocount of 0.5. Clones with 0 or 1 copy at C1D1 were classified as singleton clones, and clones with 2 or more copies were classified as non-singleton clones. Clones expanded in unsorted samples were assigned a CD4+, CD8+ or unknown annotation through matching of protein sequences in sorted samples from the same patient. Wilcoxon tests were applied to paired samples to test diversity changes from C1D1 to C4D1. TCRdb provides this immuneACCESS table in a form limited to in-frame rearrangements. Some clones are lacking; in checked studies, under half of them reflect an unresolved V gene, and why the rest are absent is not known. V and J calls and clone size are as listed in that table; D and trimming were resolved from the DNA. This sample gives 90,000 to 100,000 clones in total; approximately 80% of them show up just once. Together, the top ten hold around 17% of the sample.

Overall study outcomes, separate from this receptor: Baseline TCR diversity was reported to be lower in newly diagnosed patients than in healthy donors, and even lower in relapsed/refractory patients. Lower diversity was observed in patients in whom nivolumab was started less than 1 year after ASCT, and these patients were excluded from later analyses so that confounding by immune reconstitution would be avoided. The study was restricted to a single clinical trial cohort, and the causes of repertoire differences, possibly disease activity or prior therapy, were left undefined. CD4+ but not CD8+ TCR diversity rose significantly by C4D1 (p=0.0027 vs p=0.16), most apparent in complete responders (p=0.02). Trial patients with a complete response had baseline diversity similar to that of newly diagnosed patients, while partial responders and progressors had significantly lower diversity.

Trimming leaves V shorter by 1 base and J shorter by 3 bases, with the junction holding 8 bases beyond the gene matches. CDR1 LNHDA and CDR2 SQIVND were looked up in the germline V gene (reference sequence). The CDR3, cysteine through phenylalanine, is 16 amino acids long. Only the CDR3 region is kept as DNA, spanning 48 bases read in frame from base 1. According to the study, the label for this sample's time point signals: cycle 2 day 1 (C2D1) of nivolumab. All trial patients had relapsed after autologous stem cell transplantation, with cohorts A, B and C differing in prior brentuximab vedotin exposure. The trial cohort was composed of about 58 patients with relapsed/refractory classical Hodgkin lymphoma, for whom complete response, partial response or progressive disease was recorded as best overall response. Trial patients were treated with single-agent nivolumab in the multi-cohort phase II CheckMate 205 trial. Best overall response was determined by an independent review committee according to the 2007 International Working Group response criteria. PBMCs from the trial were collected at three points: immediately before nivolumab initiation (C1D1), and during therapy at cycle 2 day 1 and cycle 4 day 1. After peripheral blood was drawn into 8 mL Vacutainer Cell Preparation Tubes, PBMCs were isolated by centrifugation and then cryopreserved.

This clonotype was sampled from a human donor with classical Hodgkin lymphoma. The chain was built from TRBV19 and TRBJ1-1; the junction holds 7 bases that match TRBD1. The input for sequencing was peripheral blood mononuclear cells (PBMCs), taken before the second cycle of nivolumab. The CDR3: CASSIAAGGLDTEAFF. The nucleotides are TGTGCCAGTAGTATAGCGGCAGGGGGTTTGGACACTGAAGCTTTCTTT.